A selection of T cell receptor beta chains follows, all from one sample in a study of blood T cells in healthy people across ages. TCRdb reanalysed the 5' RACE reads using MiXCR and keeps one entry per CDR3 protein. The top ten clones hold 20% to 25% of a sample with 700,000 to 950,000 distinct CDR3 sequences, approximately 43% of them seen once. Sequenced sample: blood. The receptors stem from a woman aged 55-69 years in good health. Each CDR3 is given with its conserved first and last residue. Each record gives: J gene, clone size, V gene, D gene, CDR3 protein, CDR3 DNA. D genes are given only for firm matches. Clone size is shown for a subset of rows, as once, few, many or a class of expanded clone.

TRBJ1-1,-,TRBV20-1,-,CSAEPQGRTEAFF,TGCAGTGCAGAGCCACAGGGACGAACTGAAGCTTTCTTT
TRBJ2-1,-,TRBV7-8,-,CASRLGINNEQFF,TGTGCCAGCCGCCTAGGAATTAACAATGAGCAGTTCTTC
TRBJ1-5,-,TRBV25-1,-,CASSEYEGLHQPQHF,TGTGCCAGCAGTGAATATGAGGGGCTCCATCAGCCCCAGCATTTT
TRBJ2-1,-,TRBV11-2,-,CASSLARPGNEQFF,TGTGCCAGCAGCTTAGCTCGCCCGGGCAATGAGCAGTTCTTC
TRBJ2-1,many,TRBV7-2,TRBD2,CASSHSGGPYNEQFF,TGTGCCAGCAGCCATAGCGGGGGGCCCTACAATGAGCAGTTCTTC
TRBJ2-3,-,TRBV7-2,-,CASTRTTAPSTDTQYF,TGTGCCAGCACCCGGACCACGGCTCCTAGCACAGATACGCAGTATTTT
TRBJ2-7,few,TRBV3-1,TRBD2,CASSHITSGRGYEQYF,TGTGCCAGCAGCCACATAACTAGCGGGAGAGGATACGAGCAGTACTTC
TRBJ2-1,-,TRBV11-2,TRBD2,CASSLALAGRGGEQFF,TGTGCCAGCAGCTTAGCTCTAGCGGGTCGAGGTGGTGAGCAGTTCTTC
TRBJ2-1,few,TRBV20-1,TRBD2,CSAGLAGGNNNEQFF,TGCAGTGCCGGACTAGCGGGGGGGAACAACAATGAGCAGTTCTTC
TRBJ1-1,-,TRBV27,-,CASRRQVVNEAFF,TGTGCCAGCAGGCGACAGGTGGTGAATGAAGCTTTCTTT
TRBJ1-2,-,TRBV6-6,-,CASSDQSDYGYTF,TGTGCCAGCAGTGACCAATCAGACTATGGCTACACCTTC
TRBJ2-7,-,TRBV18,TRBD2,CASSPGGRSAGELYF,TGTGCCAGCTCACCGGGGGGGCGTTCAGCGGGAGAGCTGTACTTC
TRBJ2-7,-,TRBV7-6,-,CASTEGPSGAYEQYF,TGTGCCAGCACCGAAGGCCCTAGTGGTGCCTACGAGCAGTACTTC
TRBJ1-6,-,TRBV7-4,-,CASSICPLSRYYNSPLHF,TGTGCCAGCAGCATATGTCCCCTCAGCAGATACTATAATTCACCCCTCCACTTT
TRBJ1-2,few,TRBV21-1,-,CASTEDGGSNYGYTF,TGTGCCAGCACCGAGGACGGAGGAAGTAACTATGGCTACACCTTC
TRBJ1-1,-,TRBV14,-,CASSRGATGPRPWNEAFF,TGTGCCAGCAGCCGAGGCGCGACAGGCCCTCGACCCTGGAATGAAGCTTTCTTT
TRBJ2-3,-,TRBV20-1,TRBD2,CSARDGGEVNTDTQYF,TGCAGTGCTAGAGATGGGGGGGAGGTGAACACAGATACGCAGTATTTT
TRBJ2-4,many,TRBV11-2,TRBD2,CASRGLRGGVLAKNIQYF,TGTGCCAGCAGGGGGTTAAGGGGAGGGGTCCTAGCCAAAAACATTCAGTACTTC
TRBJ2-1,few,TRBV9,-,CASSVQSEAYNEQFF,TGTGCCAGCAGCGTCCAAAGTGAAGCCTACAATGAGCAGTTCTTC
TRBJ1-4,-,TRBV7-2,-,CASSYGAGEKLFF,TGTGCCAGCAGTTATGGGGCGGGGGAAAAACTGTTTTTT
TRBJ1-1,few,TRBV27,-,CASSQLIGTVNTEAFF,TGTGCCAGCAGCCAATTGATCGGGACGGTGAACACTGAAGCTTTCTTT
TRBJ2-3,-,TRBV11-2,-,CASSRWDTRYF,TGTGCCAGCAGTCGCTGGGATACGCGGTATTTT
TRBJ1-2,few,TRBV11-1,TRBD1,CASSPRGQDYGYTF,TGTGCCAGCAGCCCCAGGGGGCAAGACTATGGCTACACCTTC
TRBJ2-7,-,TRBV6-2/TRBV6-3,-,CASSRVGLPYEQYF,TGTGCCAGCAGCCGAGTAGGACTGCCCTACGAGCAGTACTTC